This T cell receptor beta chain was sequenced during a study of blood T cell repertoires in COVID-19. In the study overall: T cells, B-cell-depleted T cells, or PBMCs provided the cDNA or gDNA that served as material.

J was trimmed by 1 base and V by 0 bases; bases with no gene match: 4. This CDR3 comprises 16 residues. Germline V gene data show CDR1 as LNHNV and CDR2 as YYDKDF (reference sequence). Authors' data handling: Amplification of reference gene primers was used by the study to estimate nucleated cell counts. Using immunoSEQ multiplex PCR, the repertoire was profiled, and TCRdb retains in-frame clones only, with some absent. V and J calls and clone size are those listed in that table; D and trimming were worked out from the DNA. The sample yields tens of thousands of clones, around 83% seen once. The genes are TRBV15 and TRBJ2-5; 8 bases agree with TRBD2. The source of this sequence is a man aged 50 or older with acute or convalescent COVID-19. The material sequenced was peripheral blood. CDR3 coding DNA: TGTGCCACCAGCAGAGATATGGGACTAGTCCAAGAGACCCAGTACTTC. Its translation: CATSRDMGLVQETQYF.